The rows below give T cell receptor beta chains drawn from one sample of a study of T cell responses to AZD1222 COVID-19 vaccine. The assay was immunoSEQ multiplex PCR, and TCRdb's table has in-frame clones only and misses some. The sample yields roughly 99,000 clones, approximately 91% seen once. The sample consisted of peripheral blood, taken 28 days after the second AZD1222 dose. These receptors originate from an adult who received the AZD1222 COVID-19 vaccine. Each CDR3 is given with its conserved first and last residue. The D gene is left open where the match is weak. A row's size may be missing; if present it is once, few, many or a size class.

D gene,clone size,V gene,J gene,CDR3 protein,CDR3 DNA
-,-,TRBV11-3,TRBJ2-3,CASSLDPASTDTQYF,TGTGCCAGCAGCTTAGACCCAGCTAGCACAGATACGCAGTATTTT
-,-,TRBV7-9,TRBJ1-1,CASSPRGGSPEAFF,TGTGCCAGCAGCCCCCGGGGAGGGTCTCCTGAAGCTTTCTTT
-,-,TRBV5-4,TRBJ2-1,CASSLKGSGWNEQFF,TGTGCCAGCAGCTTGAAGGGGTCTGGGTGGAATGAGCAGTTCTTC
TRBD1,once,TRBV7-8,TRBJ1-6,CASSLGGQGASPLHF,TGTGCCAGCAGCTTAGGGGGACAGGGGGCTTCACCCCTCCACTTT
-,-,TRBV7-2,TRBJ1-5,CASSLGPNQPQHF,TGTGCCAGCAGCTTAGGGCCTAATCAGCCCCAGCATTTT
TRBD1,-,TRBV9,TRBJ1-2,CASSVFDRAGNYGYTF,TGTGCCAGCAGCGTCTTCGACAGGGCAGGCAACTATGGCTACACCTTC
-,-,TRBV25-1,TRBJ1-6,CASSDRVGQVILHF,TGTGCCAGCAGTGATCGAGTCGGTCAGGTTATACTCCACTTT
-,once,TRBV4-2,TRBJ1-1,CASSQSNQGKVEAFF,TGTGCCAGCAGCCAATCTAATCAGGGAAAGGTTGAAGCTTTCTTT
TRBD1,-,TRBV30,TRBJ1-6,CAWSAWRGTENSPLHF,TGTGCCTGGAGTGCCTGGAGGGGGACAGAAAATTCACCCCTCCACTTT
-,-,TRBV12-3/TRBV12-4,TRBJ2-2,CASSRGTGELFF,TGTGCCAGCAGCCGTGGCACCGGGGAGCTGTTTTTT
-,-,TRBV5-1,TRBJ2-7,CASSLQPGRGSYEQYF,TGCGCCAGCAGCCTTCAACCGGGAAGGGGGAGTTACGAGCAGTACTTC
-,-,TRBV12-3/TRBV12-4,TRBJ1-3,CASSAGTTIYF,TGTGCCAGCAGCGCGGGGACCACCATATATTTT